The 9 T cell receptor beta chains below come from one sample, sequenced in a study of PD-1 blockade in classical Hodgkin lymphoma. All patients experienced relapse after autologous stem cell transplantation, and brentuximab vedotin exposure was variable. Profiled with immunoSEQ multiplex PCR; TCRdb holds only in-frame clones, not every one. The sample includes more than 45,000 clones, around 93% seen only once; the top ten take about 10%. Sample: peripheral blood mononuclear cells (PBMCs), taken before the second cycle of nivolumab. These receptors originate from a human donor with classical Hodgkin lymphoma.

This clone was picked up a small number of times. V and J are TRBV27 and TRBJ2-1, with TRBD2 identical over 8 bases. V lost 1 base, J lost 3 bases, and 26 bases stayed unmatched. Germline CDR1 is MNHEY and CDR2 is SMNVEV (reference sequence). The CDR3 is 23 amino acids. The CDR3 loop is CASSLLRRGAGGQPRLNYNEQFF. The CDR3 region has the DNA TGTGCCAGCAGTTTATTGAGACGGGGGGCGGGGGGCCAACCTCGCCTTAACTACAATGAGCAGTTCTTC.

This chain uses TRBV7-8 with TRBJ1-6, with D hard to call. Germline loops: CDR1 SGHVS, CDR2 FQNEAQ. CDR3 length: 15 residues. The V gene lost 1 base and the J gene lost 10 bases, with 14 bases spanning the gap. This chain's CDR3 is CASSLEPEEGSPLHF. CDR3 nucleotide sequence: TGTGCCAGCAGCTTAGAGCCCGAGGAGGGCTCACCCCTCCACTTT.

The genes are TRBV7-3 and TRBJ1-2, with D tentatively TRBD1 (5 bases). Deletions cut 5 bases from V and 4 bases from J, with 17 bases between. CDR3 size: 15 residues. CDR1 is SGHTA, CDR2 FQGTGA, per germline. The CDR3 loop is CASSLGTAAVYGYTF. Written as DNA, the CDR3 is TGTGCCAGCAGCCTTGGGACTGCCGCGGTCTATGGCTACACCTTC. Looking up the rest from reference TRBV7-3 and TRBJ1-2 gives the full variable domain: GAGVSQTPSNKVTEKGKYVELRCDPISGHTALYWYRQSLGQGPEFLIYFQGTGAADDSGLPNDRFFAVRPEGSVSTLKIQRTERGDSAVYLCASSLGTAAVYGYTFGSGTRLTVV.

The chain recombines TRBV6-5 with TRBJ2-7; a weak D match, TRBD2 (5 bases). This CDR3 is built from 12 residues. Trimming took 6 bases from V and 6 from J, leaving 12 bases between them. In germline, CDR1 is MNHEY, CDR2 SVGAGI. CDR3 nucleotide sequence: TGTGCCAGCAGGTTGAGGGAAGTCGAGCAGTACTTC. This gives the protein CASRLREVEQYF.

This chain connects TRBV4-1 to TRBJ1-2; D is ambiguous. CDR1 MGHRA and CDR2 YSYEKL come from the germline V gene. CDR3 length: 11 residues. Trimming stripped 5 bases from V and 6 bases from J, with 7 bases between. Here the CDR3 reads CASSYHHGYTF. The CDR3 DNA reads TGCGCCAGCAGCTACCACCATGGCTACACCTTC.

The chain links TRBV10-2 to TRBJ1-6, with D tentatively TRBD1 (6 bases). Between the trimmed V and J ends, which lost 2 bases and 0 bases, there was a span of 14 bases. The CDR3 length is 18 residues. From germline, CDR1 is WSHSY and CDR2 SAAADI. The CDR3 loop reads CASSETGRGSSYNSPLHF. CDR3 coding DNA: TGCGCCAGCAGTGAGACAGGGAGGGGCAGCTCCTATAATTCACCCCTCCACTTT.

This clone appeared a single time. The genes are TRBV19 and TRBJ1-1; D is unresolved. Trimming pared 4 bases from V and 0 bases from J, leaving 9 bases between. The CDR3 loop spans 14 amino acids. Germline V gene sequence: CDR1 LNHDA, CDR2 SQIVND (reference sequence). CDR3 sequence: CASSSRHMNTEAFF. For the CDR3, the DNA is TGTGCCAGTAGTAGCCGACATATGAACACTGAAGCTTTCTTT.

The chain is built from TRBV5-1 and TRBJ1-2; D unclear. Germline CDR1 SGHRS, CDR2 YFSETQ. Deletions cut 0 bases from V and 6 bases from J, with 21 bases between. CDR3 length: 17 amino acids. CDR3 sequence (DNA): TGCGCCAGCAGCTTGGATGGAGCAGGCCTCGGGGAGGATGGCTACACCTTC. Amino acids: CASSLDGAGLGEDGYTF.

The chain employs TRBV7-9 and TRBJ2-2; the D is unclear. The ends were cut back, 5 bases at V and 6 bases at J, with 10 bases in the middle. In germline, CDR1 is SEHNR, CDR2 FQNEAQ (reference sequence). This CDR3 is built from 13 residues. This chain's CDR3 is CASSPLKAGELFF. The CDR3 bases are TGTGCCAGCAGCCCCTTGAAGGCCGGGGAGCTGTTTTTT. Full variable domain (remainder filled in from reference TRBV7-9 and TRBJ2-2): DTGVSQNPRHKITKRGQNVTFRCDPISEHNRLYWYRQTLGQGPEFLTYFQNEAQLEKSRLLSDRFSAERPKGSFSTLEIQRTEQGDSAMYLCASSPLKAGELFFGEGSRLTVL.